This is a list of T cell receptor beta chains from one sample in a study of CD8 T cells in Susac syndrome. Each CDR3 protein gets one entry after TCRdb re-called the immunoSEQ multiplex PCR reads with MiXCR. In the table there are some 170,000 distinct CDR3 sequences, roughly 94% of which are singletons. Sample: CD4+ T cells from PBMCs. These receptors were obtained from a human donor with Susac syndrome. Each CDR3 is given with its conserved first and last residue.

CDR3aa	v_gene
CASSQTGKAFF	TRBV2
CASSEIRTTEAFF	TRBV2
CASRLSGNTEAFF	TRBV2
CASSERSGRIGEQYF	TRBV18
CASSPSGTNTEAFF	TRBV18
CASSSPWERGADTQYF	TRBV9
CSVLVRGGTDTQYF	TRBV29-1
CSASRGTGYTF	TRBV20-1
CASSLLGVGEKLFF	TRBV7-2
CASSEQVNQPQHF	TRBV6-4
CSARTGLQPQHF	TRBV20-1
CASSPGFQETQYF	TRBV14
CASSQTALAGVYEQYF	TRBV3-1
CASSPAGTGYGYTF	TRBV11-2
CASSPPTGEAFF	TRBV28
CASSLQFYGYTF	TRBV28
CALQQGAYGYTF	TRBV30
CASTNQGYEQYF	TRBV6-6
CASRSTVLGNEQFF	TRBV12-3/TRBV12-4
CASTPSRDRAMNTEAFF	TRBV19
CASGTGVSYEQYF	TRBV12-3/TRBV12-4
CSARESLQETQYF	TRBV20-1
CASSHDRDRSPEAFF	TRBV19
CASSSRVESNQPQHF	TRBV12-3/TRBV12-4
CASSFTPVGTEAFF	TRBV6-6
CSARGTSANEQFF	TRBV20-1
CASSLAGVSDAQYF	TRBV5-4
CASSGTGGNLNYGYTF	TRBV7-9
CASSPTGGGYGYTF	TRBV6-5
CATSRSQGIMYEQYF	TRBV15
CASSAGLAGVNTQYF	TRBV7-2
CASSRDNSGGYTF	TRBV3-1